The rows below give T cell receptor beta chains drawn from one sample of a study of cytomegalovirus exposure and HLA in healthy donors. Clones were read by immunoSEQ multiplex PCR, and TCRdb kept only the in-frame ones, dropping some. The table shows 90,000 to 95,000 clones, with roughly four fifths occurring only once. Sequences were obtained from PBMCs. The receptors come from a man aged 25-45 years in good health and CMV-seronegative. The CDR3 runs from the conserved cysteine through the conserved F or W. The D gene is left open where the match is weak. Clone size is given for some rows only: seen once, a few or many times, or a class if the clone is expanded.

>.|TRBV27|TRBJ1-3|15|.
CASSSLALSGNTIYF
TGTGCCAGCAGTTCGCTAGCCCTCTCTGGAAACACCATATATTTT
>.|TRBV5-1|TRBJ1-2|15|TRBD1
CASSFGAGGNYGYTF
TGCGCCAGCAGCTTCGGGGCAGGGGGAAACTATGGCTACACCTTC
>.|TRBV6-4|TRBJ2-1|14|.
CASSDSSARNEQFF
TGTGCCAGCAGTGACTCTTCGGCGAGGAATGAGCAGTTCTTC
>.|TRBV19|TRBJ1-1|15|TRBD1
CASTALGTGRTEAFF
TGTGCCAGTACCGCATTAGGGACAGGGAGGACTGAAGCTTTCTTT
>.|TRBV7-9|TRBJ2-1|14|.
CASTRTRSYNEQFF
TGTGCCAGCACCCGGACTCGCTCCTACAATGAGCAGTTCTTC
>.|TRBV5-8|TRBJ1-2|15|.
CASSLGVKGNYGYTF
TGTGCCAGCAGCTTGGGGGTTAAGGGGAACTATGGCTACACCTTC
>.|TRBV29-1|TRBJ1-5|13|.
CSVGVGGGQPQHF
TGCAGCGTTGGTGTGGGAGGGGGTCAGCCCCAGCATTTT
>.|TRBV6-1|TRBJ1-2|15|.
CASSEEGEGGYGYTF
TGTGCCAGCAGTGAAGAGGGGGAAGGTGGCTATGGCTACACCTTC
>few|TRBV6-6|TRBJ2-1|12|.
CATRTHNNEQFF
TGTGCCACCCGGACTCATAACAATGAGCAGTTCTTC
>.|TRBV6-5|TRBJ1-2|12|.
CASRQTGTGYTF
TGTGCCAGCAGACAAACAGGGACCGGCTACACCTTC
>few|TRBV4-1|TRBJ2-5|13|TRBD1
CASRGQEQETQYF
TGCGCCAGCAGGGGACAGGAGCAAGAGACCCAGTACTTC
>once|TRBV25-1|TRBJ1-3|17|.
CASSELGAGQAGNTIYF
TGTGCCAGCAGTGAATTGGGGGCAGGACAAGCTGGAAACACCATATATTTT
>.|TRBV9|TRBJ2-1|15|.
CASSGLSGFYNEQFF
TGTGCCAGCAGCGGACTGAGCGGATTCTACAATGAGCAGTTCTTC
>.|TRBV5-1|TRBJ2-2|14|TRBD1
CASSTRTGSGELFF
TGCGCCAGCAGCACCCGGACAGGGAGCGGGGAGCTGTTTTTT
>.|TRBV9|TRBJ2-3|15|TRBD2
CASSVSGGAADTQYF
TGTGCCAGCAGCGTTAGCGGGGGGGCCGCAGATACGCAGTATTTT
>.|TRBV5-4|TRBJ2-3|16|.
CASSFLRSPSTDTQYF
TGTGCCAGCAGCTTTTTAAGGAGCCCTAGCACAGATACGCAGTATTTT
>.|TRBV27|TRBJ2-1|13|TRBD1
CASSNDRGPEQFF
TGTGCCAGCAGTAACGACAGGGGACCTGAGCAGTTCTTC
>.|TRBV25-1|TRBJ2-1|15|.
CASSGLAEFYNEQFF
TGTGCCAGCAGTGGCTTGGCGGAGTTTTACAATGAGCAGTTCTTC
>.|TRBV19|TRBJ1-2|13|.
CASRTTLSEGYTF
TGTGCCAGTAGAACCACCCTGAGTGAAGGCTACACCTTC
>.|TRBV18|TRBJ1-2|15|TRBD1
CASSPSGQGGYGYTF
TGTGCCAGCTCACCGTCGGGACAGGGGGGCTATGGCTACACCTTC
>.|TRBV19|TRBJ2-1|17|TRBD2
CASSRGLAGVMYNEQFF
TGTGCCAGTAGTAGGGGACTAGCGGGAGTGATGTACAATGAGCAGTTCTTC
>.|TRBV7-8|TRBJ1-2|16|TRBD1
CASAVQTGTAYYGYTF
TGTGCCAGCGCTGTTCAAACCGGGACAGCTTACTATGGCTACACCTTC
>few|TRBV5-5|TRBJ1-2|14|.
CASSFPGANYGYTF
TGTGCCAGCAGCTTTCCAGGGGCCAACTATGGCTACACCTTC
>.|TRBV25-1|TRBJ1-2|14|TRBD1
CASCGTGLNYGYTF
TGTGCCAGCTGCGGGACAGGCCTTAACTATGGCTACACCTTC
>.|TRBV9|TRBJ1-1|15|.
CASSVEDNQATEAFF
TGTGCCAGCAGCGTAGAGGACAATCAGGCCACTGAAGCTTTCTTT
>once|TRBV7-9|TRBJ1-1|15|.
CSSSVDSVVYTEAFF
TGTTCCAGCAGCGTGGACAGTGTCGTATACACTGAAGCTTTCTTT
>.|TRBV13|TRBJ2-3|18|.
CASSSPRGIGGSTDTQYF
TGTGCCAGCAGCTCCCCTCGAGGGATAGGAGGATCCACAGATACGCAGTATTTT